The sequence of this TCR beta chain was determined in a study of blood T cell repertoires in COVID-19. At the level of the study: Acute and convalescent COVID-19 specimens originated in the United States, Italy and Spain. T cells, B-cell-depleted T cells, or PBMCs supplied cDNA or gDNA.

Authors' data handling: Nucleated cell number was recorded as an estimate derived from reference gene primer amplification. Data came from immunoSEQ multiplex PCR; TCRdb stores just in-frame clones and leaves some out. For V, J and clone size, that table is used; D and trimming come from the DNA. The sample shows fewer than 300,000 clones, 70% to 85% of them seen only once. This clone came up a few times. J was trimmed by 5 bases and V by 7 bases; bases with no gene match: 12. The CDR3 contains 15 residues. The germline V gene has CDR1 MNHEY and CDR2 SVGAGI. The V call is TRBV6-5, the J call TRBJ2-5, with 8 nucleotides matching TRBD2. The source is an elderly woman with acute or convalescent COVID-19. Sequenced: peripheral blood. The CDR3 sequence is CASKEAGGARETQYF. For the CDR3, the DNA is TGTGCCAGCAAGGAGGCGGGGGGCGCGAGGGAGACCCAGTACTTC.